What follows are 31 T cell receptor beta chains derived from one specimen sequenced in a study of tumor-infiltrating lymphocytes in primary liver carcinoma. The roughly 17-31 mg bulk tissue piece was not sorted before simultaneous RNA and DNA extraction. Reverse transcription of around 0.45 ug total RNA with a constant-region primer produced TCR beta cDNA. Slightly modified ARM-PCR served as the procedure for the TCR beta libraries. These libraries came from three rounds of nested multiplex PCR. The first two PCR rounds used TRBV1-TRBV30 primers with a Cbeta primer, roughly 10 cycles each. One entry per CDR3 protein results from TCRdb running MiXCR on the multiplex PCR reads. The data show around 120,000 distinct CDR3 sequences, around two thirds seen once. What was sequenced was tumor-adjacent normal liver tissue. These receptors all stem from a woman in her sixties with primary liver carcinoma and hepatitis B virus infection.

Worth noting for this clonotype: A read error may account for a junction end that differs from germline. CDR3 residues: CASSGSSSYNGQFF. For the CDR3, the DNA is TGTGCCAGCAGCGGGAGTAGCTCCTATAATGGGCAGTTCTTC. The rearrangement links TRBV5-4 to TRBJ2-1; TRBD2 might be the D (5 bases). Germline assignment: CDR1 SGHNT and CDR2 YYREEE (reference sequence). This CDR3 is built from 14 residues.

Comment on this clonotype: One end of the junction does not line up with germline, which may come from a read error. The V call is TRBV28, the J call TRBJ2-5; tentatively, D is TRBD1 (6 bases). Per germline, CDR1 MDHEN and CDR2 SYDVKM. CDR3 length: 16 amino acids. The chain's CDR3 is CASCLPRDMVRETQYF. The CDR3 region has the DNA TGTGCCAGCTGTTTACCACGGGACATGGTTAGGGAGACCCAGTACTTC. The full variable domain, completed using reference TRBV28 and TRBJ2-5, is DVKVTQSSRYLVKRTGEKVFLECVQDMDHENMFWYRQDPGLGLRLIYFSYDVKMKEKGDIPEGYSVSREKKERFSLILESASTNQTSMYLCASCLPRDMVRETQYFGPGTRLLVL.

A note on this clonotype: A clone one base away is much larger, so this may be a read error. The J gene is TRBJ2-1, the V gene TRBV5-1, with TRBD2 matching 7 bases. The V gene end was trimmed by 3 bases and the J gene end by 9 bases; junction bases not matched to a gene: 9. The CDR3 has 14 amino acids. Germline V gene data show CDR1 as SGHRS and CDR2 as YFSETQ. The CDR3 loop is CASSSGREMGEQFF. The CDR3, as DNA: TGCGCCAGCAGCTCGGGGCGGGAGATGGGTGAGCAGTTCTTC.

The table lists this clonotype with a count of one. A junction boundary mismatches the germline segment, possibly from a read error. V usage is TRBV14 and J usage is TRBJ2-3; no definite D call. CDR1 and CDR2 from the germline V gene are SGHDN and FVKESK. CDR3 length: 12 amino acids. The CDR3 sequence is CVSSPFTYTQYF. CDR3 nucleotides: TGTGTCAGCAGCCCATTCACATATACGCAGTATTTT.

This clonotype was recorded many times. This chain uses TRBV6-5 with TRBJ1-6, with TRBD1 matching 7 bases. V trimming: 2 bases; J trimming: 7 bases; junction bases outside the gene matches: 8. CDR1 and CDR2 from the germline V gene are MNHEY and SVGAGI. The CDR3 sequence is 16 residues long. CDR3 in DNA: TGTGCCAGCAGTTACAAGAGGGGGCTCTCAAATTCACCCCTCCACTTT. It translates to CASSYKRGLSNSPLHF.

Turning to this clonotype: Relative to the germline gene, one junction end is altered; a read error may explain this. The chain recombines TRBV11-2 with TRBJ1-4; D is unclear. This CDR3 has 13 residues. The germline V gene has CDR1 SGHAT and CDR2 FQNNGV. The CDR3 reads CAGSEWLGEKLSF. The CDR3 region has the DNA TGTGCCGGCAGCGAGTGGTTGGGTGAAAAACTGTCTTTT. Drawing the rest from reference TRBV11-2 and TRBJ1-4, the complete variable domain is EAGVAQSPRYKIIEKRQSVAFWCNPISGHATLYWYQQILGQGPKLLIQFQNNGVVDDSQLPKDRFSAERLKGVDSTLKIQPAKLEDSAVYLCAGSEWLGEKLSFGSGTQLSVL.

Worth noting for this clonotype: One end of the junction fails to match germline, which may point to a read error. The chain carries TRBV29-1 and TRBJ2-1, with D unclear. The length of the CDR3 is 13 residues. Looked up from germline, CDR1 is SQVTM and CDR2 is ANQGSEA. The CDR3 sequence: CSVNSGPYNKQFF. CDR3 sequence (DNA): TGCAGCGTCAACAGTGGTCCCTACAATAAGCAGTTCTTC.

This clonotype showed up many times. This may come from a read error, since a much larger clone is one base off. The V call is TRBV11-2, the J call TRBJ2-1, with 7 bases fitting TRBD1. Germline V gives CDR1 SGHAT, CDR2 FQNNGV. The CDR3 contains 12 residues. V shed 5 bases, J shed 10 bases, and the junction held 5 bases outside the gene matches. CDR3 nucleotides: TGTGCCAGCAGCCTGGGACAGAAAGAGCAGTTCTTC. The encoded protein is CASSLGQKEQFF.

On this clonotype: At one boundary the junction diverges from the germline segment, which might be a read error. This sequence joins TRBV4-1 and TRBJ1-1; perhaps TRBD1 as D (5 bases). Germline-derived CDR1 and CDR2 are MGHRA and YSYEKL. CDR3 length equals 16 residues. Written as DNA, the CDR3 is TGCGCCAGCAGCCAAGGCCCAGGGAATGGGTACACTGGAGCTTTCTTT. Amino acids: CASSQGPGNGYTGAFF.

This clonotype was recorded many times. This rearrangement joins TRBV18 to TRBJ2-7; TRBD2 matches at 8 bases. Trimming at V came to 4 bases and at J to 2 bases, leaving 4 bases not matched to a gene. This CDR3 contains 14 residues. The germline V gene has CDR1 KGHSH and CDR2 LQKENI. The CDR3 loop is CASSLGLVAYEQYF. The CDR3 nucleotides read TGTGCCAGCTCACTGGGACTAGTTGCCTACGAGCAGTACTTC.

V gene TRBV2 combines with J gene TRBJ2-7; the match to TRBD1 covers 7 bases. Germline trimming cut 4 bases from V and 5 bases from J; bases unmatched to any gene: 11. Germline V lookup: CDR1 SNHLY, CDR2 FYNNEI. This CDR3 has 15 amino acids. In DNA form, the CDR3 reads TGTGCCAGCAGTGGACCGGGACAGTATTCTAACGAGCAGTACTTC. Its translation is CASSGPGQYSNEQYF.

Note on this clonotype: One base away lies a much larger clone, so this may be a sequencing read error. The chain employs TRBV4-1 and TRBJ1-4, with TRBD1 as a possible D gene (6 bases). This CDR3 is built from 16 residues. In germline, CDR1 is MGHRA, CDR2 YSYEKL. CDR3 nucleotides: TGCGCCAGCAGCCAAGATCGTTGCAGGGGTAATGGAAAACTGTTTTTT. Translating gives CASSQDRCRGNGKLFF.

Only one count was recorded for this clonotype. V gene TRBV2 combines with J gene TRBJ2-7; 8 nucleotides align to TRBD1. The CDR3 sequence is 13 residues long. Losses at the gene ends were 6 bases for V and 3 bases for J; bases not matched to a gene: 4. Germline loops: CDR1 SNHLY, CDR2 FYNNEI. The CDR3 protein is CASRRTGYYEQYF. DNA for the CDR3: TGTGCCAGCAGACGGACAGGGTACTACGAGCAGTACTTC.

Concerning this clonotype itself: This may be a read error: a much more frequent sequence differs by one nucleotide. Given the absence of the conserved phenylalanine or tryptophan at the CDR3 end, a read error is likely. This chain connects TRBV5-1 to TRBJ2-5, with 7 nucleotides matching TRBD1. The CDR3 contains 14 residues. CDR1 is SGHRS and CDR2 is YFSETQ in the germline V gene. Germline trimming cut 4 bases from V and 4 bases from J; bases unmatched to any gene: 7. The CDR3 loop reads CASSRQGKRETQYY. CDR3 coding DNA: TGCGCCAGCAGCCGACAGGGAAAAAGAGAGACCCAGTACTAC.

This clonotype was detected many times. The chain carries TRBV29-1 and TRBJ2-4, with 7 bases identical to TRBD2. Germline CDR1 reads SQVTM; CDR2 reads ANQGSEA. The CDR3 runs to 12 residues. Germline trimming cut 6 bases from V and 8 bases from J; bases unmatched to any gene: 7. CDR3 in DNA: TGCAGCGTCGGAATCGGGGGGTACATTCAGTACTTC. This sequence encodes CSVGIGGYIQYF. The full variable domain, completed using reference TRBV29-1 and TRBJ2-4, is SAVISQKPSRDICQRGTSLTIQCQVDSQVTMMFWYRQQPGQSLTLIATANQGSEATYESGFVIDKFPISRPNLTFSTLTVSNMSPEDSSIYLCSVGIGGYIQYFGAGTRLSVL.

About this clonotype itself: A read error may be the cause here, since a much bigger clone is one base away. The V call is TRBV5-1, the J call TRBJ2-3; 10 positions agree with TRBD1. Germline values: CDR1 SGHRS, CDR2 YFSETQ. This CDR3 comprises 14 residues. The CDR3 reads CSSRPDRGRDTQYF. As DNA, the CDR3 is TGCTCCAGCAGACCAGACAGGGGGCGAGATACGCAGTATTTT.

This chain uses TRBV6-1 with TRBJ2-2; D ambiguous. The CDR3 has 14 amino acids. V lost 7 bases and J lost 7, with 16 bases in between. From germline, CDR1 is MNHNS and CDR2 SASEGT. The CDR3 DNA reads TGTGCCAGCAATGCCAATAGGGCTGGCGGGGAGCTGTTTTTT. It codes for CASNANRAGGELFF.

As concerns this clonotype: The junction and the germline gene differ at one end; a read error may be behind it. J is TRBJ1-1 and V is TRBV10-3; 7 bases agree with TRBD1. Per the germline V gene, CDR1 is ENHRY and CDR2 is SYGVKD. The CDR3 loop spans 15 amino acids. The CDR3 DNA reads as TGTGCCGTCAGTGAGTCGACAGGGTTGTACACTGAAGCTTTCTTT. This gives the protein CAVSESTGLYTEAFF.

In regard to this clonotype: The junction shows a germline mismatch at one end, possibly a read error. CDR3 amino acids: CASSYGGSGGTYGYTF. CDR3 nucleotides: TGTGCCAGTAGTTACGGGGGGTCAGGTGGAACCTATGGTTACACCTTC. This chain links TRBV6-6 with TRBJ1-2, with D possibly being TRBD1 (5 bases). The CDR3 covers 16 residues. Germline-derived CDR1 and CDR2 are MNHNY and SVGAGI (reference sequence).

The CDR3, as DNA: TGCGCCAGCATGGCCCTCGAGTCCGTGGATGAGCAGTTCTTC. It codes for CASMALESVDEQFF. The V call is TRBV10-2, the J call TRBJ2-1; the D is unclear. Germline V CDR1 and CDR2: WSHSY, SAAADI. The CDR3 extends over 14 amino acids. V was shortened by 7 bases and J by 8 bases, with 18 bases between the two germline ends.

On this clonotype: Germline and junction disagree at one end, which may indicate a read error. The chain employs TRBV11-3 and TRBJ2-7, with D hard to call. The CDR3 totals 17 residues. Germline V gene sequence: CDR1 SGHNT, CDR2 YENEEA. Here the CDR3 reads CAGSPDRLGLGTYEQYF. Written as DNA, the CDR3 is TGTGCCGGCAGCCCGGACCGACTGGGATTAGGTACCTACGAGCAGTACTTC.

As for this clonotype: A single base separates this from a much larger clone, so it may be a read error. The chain combines TRBV10-2 with TRBJ2-1; 8 bases are a match to TRBD1. CDR3 size: 13 residues. The germline V gene encodes CDR1 WSHSY and CDR2 SAAADI. CDR3 residues: CANSDRGNNEQFF. DNA for the CDR3: TGCGCCAACAGTGACAGGGGAAACAATGAGCAGTTCTTC.

As for this clonotype: This may stem from a read error, because a much larger clone lies one nucleotide away. J is TRBJ1-1 and V is TRBV7-9; TRBD1 matches 8 bases. The CDR3 sequence is 13 residues long. Germline CDR1 is SEHNR and CDR2 is FQNEAQ (reference sequence). This CDR3 reads CANSYGQGTEAFF. DNA of the CDR3: TGTGCCAACAGCTACGGACAGGGCACTGAAGCTTTCTTT.

Turning to this clonotype: This CDR3 fails to terminate in the conserved phenylalanine or tryptophan, so it likely reflects a read error. The chain is built from TRBV10-3 and TRBJ2-5, with 9 nucleotides matching TRBD2. The germline V gene has CDR1 ENHRY and CDR2 SYGVKD. Unmatched junction bases numbered 9, after V lost 11 bases and J lost 5 bases. CDR3 size: 13 residues. The CDR3 reads CAAVEREEETQYL. The CDR3 nucleotides read TGTGCCGCAGTAGAGCGGGAGGAGGAGACCCAGTACTTA.

Of note for this clonotype: The limits of the CDR3 on the DNA are not certain, so only TCRdb's listed CDR3 is given. The chain joins TRBV6-5 to TRBJ2-2; the tabulated D call, TRBD2, remains unverified against the DNA. Germline values: CDR1 MNHEY, CDR2 SVGAGI. The CDR3 spans 19 residues, counting both ends. This CDR3 is CASSPSPTGVGTNVGSCFF.

Concerning this clonotype itself: An end of the junction differs from the germline gene, which may be a read error. The chain has TRBV7-3 and TRBJ1-1; D ambiguous. CDR1 SGHTA and CDR2 FQGTGA come from the germline V gene. This CDR3 region has 13 residues. CDR3 region: CASSSRRNAEAFF. CDR3 nucleotides: TGTGCCAGCAGCAGTCGGCGGAACGCTGAAGCTTTCTTT. The whole variable domain, filled in from reference TRBV7-3 and TRBJ1-1, reads GAGVSQTPSNKVTEKGKYVELRCDPISGHTALYWYRQSLGQGPEFLIYFQGTGAADDSGLPNDRFFAVRPEGSVSTLKIQRTERGDSAVYLCASSSRRNAEAFFGQGTRLTVV.

To note about this clonotype: At one end the junction does not follow the germline gene, possibly because of a read error. The chain links TRBV10-3 to TRBJ2-3; 9 bases agree with TRBD2. Germline V CDR1 and CDR2: ENHRY, SYGVKD. This CDR3 region has 15 residues. CDR3 in amino acids: CVISERGGREYTQYF. Here the CDR3 DNA reads TGTGTCATCAGCGAGAGGGGCGGGAGGGAGTATACGCAGTATTTT.

The CDR3: CTGSLNTHRQIANTGELFF. The CDR3 DNA reads TGCACCGGCAGCTTGAACACACATCGACAGATCGCGAACACCGGGGAGCTGTTTTTT. This chain links TRBV5-1 with TRBJ2-2; tentative D call: TRBD1 (5 bases). CDR3 length: 19 amino acids. Germline CDR1 and CDR2: SGHRS and YFSETQ.

In regard to this clonotype: A single base separates this from a much larger clone, so it may be a read error. The chain couples TRBV7-9 to TRBJ1-1, with D perhaps TRBD1 (5 bases). Between the trimmed V and J ends, which lost 9 bases and 2 bases, there was a span of 16 bases. Germline CDR1 reads SEHNR; CDR2 reads FQNEAQ (reference sequence). The CDR3 has 14 residues. The CDR3 region has the DNA TGTGCCAGGAGCCTGACAAGGGGCAACACTGAAGCTTTCTTT. Protein sequence: CARSLTRGNTEAFF.

About this clonotype itself: A read error is likely, as this CDR3 ends without the conserved phenylalanine or tryptophan. This rearrangement joins TRBV6-6 to TRBJ2-4; D is unresolved. Trimming cost V 2 bases and J 2 bases, with 10 bases left between them. The CDR3 consists of 15 residues. Per the germline V gene, CDR1 is MNHNY and CDR2 is SVGAGI (reference sequence). CDR3 sequence reads: CASSYSLLTKNIQYI. In DNA form, the CDR3 reads TGTGCCAGCAGTTACAGTCTTTTAACCAAAAACATTCAGTACATC.

With regard to this clonotype: A much larger clone differs from this one at a single base, so this may be a read error. This chain links TRBV5-1 with TRBJ2-1; 9 nucleotides line up with TRBD2. J was trimmed by 2 bases and V by 7 bases; bases with no gene match: 7. This CDR3 is built from 15 residues. The V gene's germline CDR1 is SGHRS and CDR2 YFSETQ. CDR3 region: CASPQREDPYNEQFF. The CDR3 region has the DNA TGCGCCAGCCCCCAGCGGGAGGACCCCTACAATGAGCAGTTCTTC.